This TCR beta chain comes out of a study of T cell responses to AZD1222 COVID-19 vaccine. Pooling was applied to second doses at about 4 or about 12 weeks. Data came from immunoSEQ multiplex PCR; TCRdb stores just in-frame clones and leaves some out. The top ten hold about 4% of the sample, which has 150,000 or so clones, about 90% seen once. V lost 5 bases and J lost 2, with 7 bases in between. There are 13 residues in the CDR3. Germline V lookup: CDR1 MNHNY, CDR2 SVGAGI (reference sequence). The input for sequencing was peripheral blood, taken 28 days after the second AZD1222 dose. V is TRBV6-6 and J is TRBJ1-5, with D perhaps matching TRBD1 (6 bases). The clonotype comes from an adult who received the AZD1222 COVID-19 vaccine. As DNA, the CDR3 is TGTGCCAGCAGTCGACAGGGCAATCAGCCCCAGCATTTT. This gives the protein CASSRQGNQPQHF.